The 25 T cell receptor beta chains below were found in one sample sequenced in a study of OX40 agonist ivuxolimab in advanced cancers. Only in-frame clones appear in the TCRdb table, and some are missing; sequencing was by immunoSEQ multiplex PCR. The table includes 60,000 or so clones, about 92% detected once. The sequencing used CD4+ or CD8+ T cells sorted from blood, collected in a trial of the OX40 agonist ivuxolimab. The receptors shown here come from an adult with an advanced solid tumor such as melanoma, head and neck, liver or kidney cancer.

The chain carries TRBV10-3 and TRBJ2-7; D possibly corresponds to TRBD1 (5 bases). The CDR3 contains 15 residues. Looked up from germline, CDR1 is ENHRY and CDR2 is SYGVKD. The V end was cut by 3 bases, the J end by 0 bases, with 12 bases between. This CDR3 reads CAISESGSASYEQYF. CDR3 sequence (DNA): TGTGCCATCAGTGAATCAGGGTCTGCCTCCTACGAGCAGTACTTC.

The rearrangement links TRBV2 to TRBJ1-3; 7 nucleotides match TRBD1. The CDR3 length is 15 residues. Germline CDR1 reads SNHLY; CDR2 reads FYNNEI. Unmatched junction bases numbered 7, after V lost 4 bases and J lost 4 bases. CDR3 sequence: CASSGAGGVGNTIYF. The CDR3 region has the DNA TGTGCCAGCAGTGGAGCAGGGGGTGTAGGAAACACCATATATTTT.

This rearrangement joins TRBV6-6 to TRBJ1-4; no reliable D call. The CDR3 sequence is 15 residues long. The germline V and J ends were trimmed by 2 bases and 8 bases, with 15 bases remaining between them. Germline loops: CDR1 MNHNY, CDR2 SVGAGI (reference sequence). The CDR3 loop reads CASSYVGVIGEKLFF. The CDR3 nucleotides are TGTGCCAGCAGTTACGTGGGTGTAATAGGCGAAAAACTGTTTTTT.

CDR3 sequence reads: CSVVDRTYEQYF. CDR3 DNA: TGCAGCGTTGTCGACAGGACCTACGAGCAGTACTTC. The J gene is TRBJ2-7, the V gene TRBV29-1; perhaps TRBD1 as D (6 bases). The germline V gene encodes CDR1 SQVTM and CDR2 ANQGSEA. V lost 4 bases and J 2 bases, leaving 9 bases between the germline ends. The CDR3 runs to 12 residues.

The V gene is TRBV6-1, the J gene TRBJ1-1; weak D call: TRBD1 (6 bases). The CDR3 extends over 14 amino acids. Trimming left V 5 bases short and J 4 bases short, with 14 bases between. CDR1 and CDR2 (germline): MNHNS, SASEGT. Here the CDR3 DNA reads TGTGCCAGCAGTATCCGGGACATGGTCACTGAAGCTTTCTTT. Translation: CASSIRDMVTEAFF.

This rearrangement joins TRBV19 to TRBJ1-2; D uncertain. V shed 1 base and J shed 4 bases, with 10 bases lying between them. Germline CDR1 LNHDA, CDR2 SQIVND (reference sequence). The CDR3 has 14 amino acids. The CDR3, as DNA: TGTGCCAGTAGTATAGTTTCCCCCCTCTATGGCTACACCTTC. It translates to CASSIVSPLYGYTF.

This chain joins TRBV6-6 and TRBJ2-7; D is perhaps TRBD2 (6 bases). This CDR3 comprises 12 residues. The V gene's germline CDR1 is MNHNY and CDR2 SVGAGI (reference sequence). The V and J ends lost 8 bases and 4 bases respectively, with 12 bases between them. The CDR3 is CASAGGVYEQYF. The DNA of the CDR3 is TGTGCCAGCGCCGGGGGTGTGTACGAGCAGTACTTC.

A single count supports this clone. This chain links TRBV6-4 with TRBJ1-2; the match to TRBD1 covers 7 bases. The junction had 6 bases not matched to a gene; V was cut back by 6 bases and J by 2 bases. Germline V lookup: CDR1 MRHNA, CDR2 SNTAGT. This CDR3 comprises 14 residues. CDR3 sequence reads: CASRDREVNYGYTF. The CDR3 DNA reads TGTGCCAGCAGAGACAGGGAAGTCAACTATGGCTACACCTTC.

The table lists this clone with a few counts. The chain employs TRBV29-1 and TRBJ1-2, with a possible D match to TRBD1 (6 bases). V was cut by 4 bases and J by 8 bases, with 11 bases left in between. CDR3 length equals 11 residues. Germline V CDR1 and CDR2: SQVTM, ANQGSEA. CDR3 DNA sequence: TGCAGCGTTGTTACAGGGCAAGGCTACACCTTC. Its protein is CSVVTGQGYTF.

The chain employs TRBV2 and TRBJ1-1; TRBD1 might be the D (6 bases). The V gene lost 5 bases and the J gene lost 5 bases, with 15 bases spanning the gap. The germline V gene has CDR1 SNHLY and CDR2 FYNNEI. This CDR3 is 14 amino acids long. The CDR3 nucleotides read TGTGCCAGCAGTCCGTACAGGGCCGAGACTGAAGCTTTCTTT. This encodes CASSPYRAETEAFF.

V usage is TRBV27 and J usage is TRBJ1-1, with D possibly matching TRBD1 (6 bases). V lost 5 bases and J 1 base, leaving 11 bases between the germline ends. This CDR3 comprises 14 residues. Germline V gene sequence: CDR1 MNHEY, CDR2 SMNVEV (reference sequence). DNA of the CDR3: TGTGCCAGCAGTCTAATGACAGGGAACACTGAAGCTTTCTTT. It yields the protein CASSLMTGNTEAFF.

CDR3 amino acids: CASSKRLTTKGQYF. In DNA form, the CDR3 reads TGTGCCAGCAGCAAAAGGTTGACTACCAAAGGTCAGTACTTC. This rearrangement joins TRBV21-1 to TRBJ2-7; the table gives TRBD2 as D, unverified against the DNA. TRBV21-1 is designated a pseudogene. This CDR3 has 14 residues.

The chain joins TRBV6-1 to TRBJ2-3, with a tentative D call TRBD1 (5 bases). Trimming left V 7 bases short and J 0 bases short, with 8 bases between. Germline CDR1 is MNHNS and CDR2 is SASEGT. The CDR3 runs 13 residues. CDR3 nucleotides: TGTGCCAGCAACCGACAGAGCACAGATACGCAGTATTTT. This encodes CASNRQSTDTQYF.

This chain links TRBV7-6 with TRBJ1-2, with a possible D match to TRBD1 (6 bases). The germline V gene has CDR1 SGHVS and CDR2 FNYEAQ. The length of the CDR3 is 13 residues. V lost 5 bases and J 8 bases, leaving 15 bases between the germline ends. The CDR3 here is CASSPQGQEGYTF. Written as DNA, the CDR3 is TGTGCCAGCAGCCCACAGGGACAAGAAGGCTACACCTTC.

The chain joins TRBV29-1 to TRBJ1-2, with unresolved D. Trimming removed 4 bases from V and 2 bases from J, with 11 bases in between. CDR3 size: 13 residues. Germline CDR1 SQVTM, CDR2 ANQGSEA. The CDR3 DNA sequence: TGCAGCGTTGTCAGTCGGGTGAACTATGGCTACACCTTC. It codes for CSVVSRVNYGYTF.

The V and J genes are TRBV7-9 and TRBJ2-7; D uncertain. V was trimmed by 5 bases and J by 3 bases, leaving 8 bases between them. Looked up from germline, CDR1 is SEHNR and CDR2 is FQNEAQ (reference sequence). The CDR3 has 12 amino acids. The CDR3 DNA reads as TGTGCCAGCAGCGGGTACCACTACGAGCAGTACTTC. This encodes CASSGYHYEQYF.

The chain combines TRBV6-1 with TRBJ2-3; D may correspond to TRBD1 or TRBD2 (6 bases each). The CDR3 length is 13 residues. Trimming stripped 8 bases from V and 3 bases from J, with 12 bases between. Per the germline V gene, CDR1 is MNHNS and CDR2 is SASEGT. Here the CDR3 DNA reads TGTGCCAGCTGGGGGGCTATTACAGATACGCAGTATTTT. Encoded protein: CASWGAITDTQYF.

The V and J genes are TRBV27 and TRBJ2-3; 9 nucleotides line up with TRBD2. CDR1 and CDR2 from the germline V gene are MNHEY and SMNVEV (reference sequence). With 1 base clipped from V and 2 bases from J, the junction kept 7 bases outside the gene matches. The CDR3 length is 17 residues. The chain's CDR3 is CASSLFFSGSFTDTQYF. CDR3 bases: TGTGCCAGCAGTTTATTTTTTAGCGGGAGTTTCACAGATACGCAGTATTTT.

This chain joins TRBV27 and TRBJ2-5; D possibly corresponds to TRBD1 (5 bases). Germline V gene sequence: CDR1 MNHEY, CDR2 SMNVEV (reference sequence). The V gene lost 4 bases and the J gene lost 5 bases, with 11 bases spanning the gap. This CDR3 has 13 amino acids. The CDR3 DNA reads as TGTGCCAGCAGTTCAGGGATGGAGGAGACCCAGTACTTC. Its protein is CASSSGMEETQYF.

This clone was seen once. The chain employs TRBV4-3 and TRBJ2-4; 7 bases fit TRBD2. With 1 base clipped from V and 1 base from J, the junction kept 10 bases outside the gene matches. The CDR3 totals 18 residues. Germline V gives CDR1 LGHNA, CDR2 YSLEER. The CDR3 loop reads CASSQVLGAGVAKNIQYF. CDR3 sequence (DNA): TGCGCCAGCAGCCAAGTCCTCGGGGCGGGAGTTGCCAAAAACATTCAGTACTTC.

This chain connects TRBV6-5 to TRBJ1-5, with D perhaps TRBD1 (6 bases). CDR3 length equals 14 residues. V lost 8 bases and J lost 1, with 12 bases in between. Germline lookup yields CDR1 MNHEY and CDR2 SVGAGI. The CDR3 loop reads CASSKGESNQPQHF. The CDR3 DNA is TGTGCCAGCTCGAAGGGGGAAAGCAATCAGCCCCAGCATTTT.

The V gene is TRBV7-6, the J gene TRBJ1-1; tentative D call: TRBD1 (5 bases). Deletions cut 5 bases from V and 4 bases from J, with 11 bases between. Germline CDR1 and CDR2: SGHVS and FNYEAQ. The CDR3 length is 13 residues. The CDR3: CASSPAGTTEAFF. Written as DNA, the CDR3 is TGTGCCAGCAGCCCAGCGGGGACCACTGAAGCTTTCTTT.

V and J are TRBV7-2 and TRBJ1-5; D is uncertain. Germline V CDR1 and CDR2: SGHTA, FQGNSA. V dropped 5 bases and J dropped 6 bases, with 11 bases sitting between them. This CDR3 region has 13 residues. The CDR3 DNA reads TGTGCCAGCAGCCCGGAGGAGTTTCAGCCCCAGCATTTT. Encoded protein: CASSPEEFQPQHF. Full variable domain (remainder filled in from reference TRBV7-2 and TRBJ1-5): GAGVSQSPSNKVTEKGKDVELRCDPISGHTALYWYRQSLGQGLEFLIYFQGNSAPDKSGLPSDRFSAERTGGSVSTLTIQRTQQEDSAVYLCASSPEEFQPQHFGDGTRLSIL.

This chain uses TRBV18 with TRBJ2-3; the D gene is possibly TRBD2 (5 bases). The CDR3 consists of 16 residues. In germline, CDR1 is KGHSH, CDR2 LQKENI. V was cut by 2 bases and J by 2 bases, with 14 bases left in between. This CDR3 is CASSPIGDSATDTQYF. The CDR3 coding sequence is TGTGCCAGCTCACCAATCGGCGATAGCGCCACAGATACGCAGTATTTT.

The genes are TRBV7-2 and TRBJ2-1, with D perhaps TRBD2 (5 bases). Trimming took 1 base from V and 4 from J, leaving 11 bases between them. The CDR3 has 15 residues. CDR1 and CDR2 from the germline V gene are SGHTA and FQGNSA. CDR3 residues: CASSLEADDYNEQFF. Written as DNA, the CDR3 is TGTGCCAGCAGCTTAGAAGCGGATGATTACAATGAGCAGTTCTTC.